The TCR beta chain under discussion was sequenced for a study of blood T cells in healthy people across ages. Using a J-beta primer mix together with a sample-barcoded 5' primer, a second PCR was run for roughly 6 to 12 cycles. TCRdb called the 5' RACE reads again in MiXCR, with one record for every CDR3 protein. The sample has 1.5 million to 2 million distinct CDR3 sequences; about 39% are singletons. The CDR3 has 13 amino acids. CDR1 is MNHEY and CDR2 is SVGEGT in the germline V gene. Trimming left V 2 bases short and J 8 bases short, with 12 bases between. This TCR was recovered from a human donor in good health. Sequencing input: blood. This chain uses TRBV6-2 or TRBV6-3 with TRBJ1-2; the D gene is possibly TRBD1 (5 bases). The CDR3 here is CASSYAGIGGYTF. DNA for the CDR3: TGTGCCAGCAGTTACGCAGGGATTGGCGGCTACACCTTC.